These T cell receptor beta chains were read from a single sample in a study of cytomegalovirus exposure and HLA in healthy donors. Generated by immunoSEQ multiplex PCR, the TCRdb table keeps only in-frame clones and is missing some. The table records 140,000 or so clones, more than 75% of them present only once. Sequencing used PBMCs. These receptors were taken from a man in his forties in good health and CMV-seronegative. Both conserved end residues are part of each CDR3. The D gene is left open where the match is weak. Clone size is given for some rows only: seen once, a few or many times, or a class if the clone is expanded.

V: TRBV6-5
D: TRBD1
size: .
J: TRBJ2-3
DNA: TGTGCCAGCAGGGAGGGACAGGGGTTTGGTACGCAGTATTTT
CDR3: CASREGQGFGTQYF

V: TRBV9
D: .
size: once
J: TRBJ2-7
DNA: TGTGCCAGCAGCGTAGGCTTAGACAGCTACGAGCAGTACTTC
CDR3: CASSVGLDSYEQYF

V: TRBV28
D: TRBD2
size: once
J: TRBJ2-2
DNA: TGTGCCTCCGGGGGACTAGCAGGCACCGGGGAGCTGTTTTTT
CDR3: CASGGLAGTGELFF

V: TRBV7-9
D: .
size: once
J: TRBJ2-4
DNA: TGTGCCAGCAGCTTAGCCTACCGGACAGAAAACATTCAGTACTTC
CDR3: CASSLAYRTENIQYF

V: TRBV10-3
D: TRBD1
size: .
J: TRBJ2-1
DNA: TGTGCCATCAGTGGGACAGGGTCAGGGCCTTACAATGAGCAGTTCTTC
CDR3: CAISGTGSGPYNEQFF

V: TRBV4-1
D: TRBD2
size: .
J: TRBJ2-7
DNA: TGCGCCAGCAGCCAATGGGGCGGACTAGCGGTCCCTTATGAGCAGTACTTC
CDR3: CASSQWGGLAVPYEQYF

V: TRBV29-1
D: TRBD1
size: .
J: TRBJ1-2
DNA: TGCAGCGTTGTTATGGAATCCGGGACAGGAGTTAACTATGGCTACACCTTC
CDR3: CSVVMESGTGVNYGYTF

V: TRBV19
D: TRBD1
size: .
J: TRBJ1-5
DNA: TGTGCCAGTAGTCCCGACAGGGGGCATCAGCCCCAGCATTTT
CDR3: CASSPDRGHQPQHF

V: TRBV4-1
D: TRBD1
size: .
J: TRBJ2-2
DNA: TGCGCCAGCAGCCTCCGACAGGGGAACACCGGGGAGCTGTTTTTT
CDR3: CASSLRQGNTGELFF

V: TRBV9
D: TRBD2
size: .
J: TRBJ2-7
DNA: TGTGCCACAGTTCGAGGGGCTAGCGGAGGGTACGAGCAGTACTTC
CDR3: CATVRGASGGYEQYF

V: TRBV4-3
D: TRBD1
size: .
J: TRBJ1-2
DNA: TGCGCCAGCAGCCATTGGACTTTGACAGGGGGCACCGACTATGGCTACACCTTC
CDR3: CASSHWTLTGGTDYGYTF

V: TRBV4-3
D: TRBD2
size: few
J: TRBJ2-2
DNA: TGCGCCAGCAGCCAAGATGGAGCGGGGCCCACCGGGGAGCTGTTTTTT
CDR3: CASSQDGAGPTGELFF

V: TRBV5-1
D: .
size: .
J: TRBJ2-4
DNA: TGCGCAAGCAGCTTGAACGCCGTGACAGAGCCTCCCAAAAACAGTCAGTACTTC
CDR3: CASSLNAVTEPPKNSQYF

V: TRBV5-1
D: .
size: .
J: TRBJ2-3
DNA: TGCGCCAGCAGCTCATACCCCCGGGAGTCGGATACGCAGTATTTT
CDR3: CASSSYPRESDTQYF

V: TRBV28
D: .
size: .
J: TRBJ1-4
DNA: TGTGCCAGCAGAATAGACACCGCAACTAATGAAAAACTGTTTTTT
CDR3: CASRIDTATNEKLFF

V: TRBV6-4
D: .
size: .
J: TRBJ2-1
DNA: TGTGCCAGCAGTGCCCAGCAGGCCAACAATGAGCAGTTCTTC
CDR3: CASSAQQANNEQFF

V: TRBV6-6
D: .
size: once
J: TRBJ2-7
DNA: TGTGCCAGCAGTTACTCGGCGGGAATATACGAGCAGTACTTC
CDR3: CASSYSAGIYEQYF

V: TRBV30
D: TRBD1
size: .
J: TRBJ1-4
DNA: TGTGCCTGGACGGTTGGGACAGGGTGGCCTAATGAAAAACTGTTTTTT
CDR3: CAWTVGTGWPNEKLFF

V: TRBV14
D: TRBD2
size: few
J: TRBJ2-7
DNA: TGTGCCAGCAGCCAATACGGCGGGAGTTCCCACCACGAGCAGTACTTC
CDR3: CASSQYGGSSHHEQYF

V: TRBV11-2
D: .
size: .
J: TRBJ2-7
DNA: TGTGCCAGCACCACGTGGGGGGGCCACGAGCAGTACTTC
CDR3: CASTTWGGHEQYF

V: TRBV9
D: TRBD2
size: .
J: TRBJ2-1
DNA: TGTGCCAGCAGCGTGTCTCCTGGTGGAAGCGGGGGCCCTAATGAGCAGTTCTTC
CDR3: CASSVSPGGSGGPNEQFF

V: TRBV6-5
D: .
size: .
J: TRBJ1-6
DNA: TGTGCCAGCAGTAGACAGTATAATTCACCCCTCCACTTT
CDR3: CASSRQYNSPLHF

V: TRBV7-9
D: .
size: once
J: TRBJ2-5
DNA: TGTGCCAGCAGCCCAGACACCCACCTCCAAGAGACCCAGTACTTC
CDR3: CASSPDTHLQETQYF

V: TRBV4-3
D: TRBD1
size: .
J: TRBJ2-5
DNA: TGCGCCAGCAGCCAAGAGATAGACAGGGGCCAAGAGACCCAGTACTTC
CDR3: CASSQEIDRGQETQYF

V: TRBV30
D: TRBD1
size: .
J: TRBJ1-5
DNA: TGTGCCTGGAGTCCCAATTTCGACGACAGGGGGAATCAGCCCCAGCATTTT
CDR3: CAWSPNFDDRGNQPQHF

V: TRBV19
D: TRBD1
size: .
J: TRBJ1-5
DNA: TGTGCCAGTAGTATAATAGGGACAGGGGGTCAGCCCCAGCATTTT
CDR3: CASSIIGTGGQPQHF

V: TRBV10-1
D: .
size: once
J: TRBJ2-1
DNA: TGCGCCAGCAGTGAGCGTGGACAGCCTCGTGGTGAGCAGTTCTTC
CDR3: CASSERGQPRGEQFF

V: TRBV28
D: .
size: .
J: TRBJ1-2
DNA: TGTGCCAGCAGTTCCGGGCGAGGACTCCAGGGAGGAACTTACTATGGCTACACCTTC
CDR3: CASSSGRGLQGGTYYGYTF

V: TRBV30
D: TRBD2
size: .
J: TRBJ2-1
DNA: TGTGCCTGGAGTGTACGGACTAGCGACCGGGGCGAGCAGTTCTTC
CDR3: CAWSVRTSDRGEQFF

V: TRBV19
D: .
size: .
J: TRBJ1-3
DNA: TGTGCCAGTAGTTCCGCTGGAAACACCATATATTTT
CDR3: CASSSAGNTIYF

V: TRBV4-2
D: .
size: .
J: TRBJ1-5
DNA: TGTGCCAGCAGCCAAGATAGCGGGGGCTGGGATCAGCCCCAGCATTTT
CDR3: CASSQDSGGWDQPQHF

V: TRBV4-1
D: .
size: .
J: TRBJ1-1
DNA: TGCGCCAGCAGCCAAGCAGCCGGAGAGACTGAAGCTTTCTTT
CDR3: CASSQAAGETEAFF

V: TRBV19
D: .
size: .
J: TRBJ1-2
DNA: TGTGCCAGTAGTATAGCCCCCCAGCGACTCGATTCTAACTATGGCTACACCTTC
CDR3: CASSIAPQRLDSNYGYTF

V: TRBV5-6
D: .
size: .
J: TRBJ1-1
DNA: TGTGCCAGCAGCTTCCGGGGCAGGGGGAACACTGAAGCTTTCTTT
CDR3: CASSFRGRGNTEAFF

V: TRBV27
D: .
size: .
J: TRBJ1-2
DNA: TGTGCCAGCAGTTTAGAGGGCTATGGCTACACCTTC
CDR3: CASSLEGYGYTF

V: TRBV18
D: TRBD2
size: .
J: TRBJ2-2
DNA: TGTGCCAGCTCACCACGAGCGGGGCGCACCGGGGAGCTGTTTTTT
CDR3: CASSPRAGRTGELFF

V: TRBV4-3
D: .
size: .
J: TRBJ2-1
DNA: TGCGCCAGCAGCCAAGATCCTTTTCGCGATTACAATGAGCAGTTCTTC
CDR3: CASSQDPFRDYNEQFF

V: TRBV18
D: TRBD2
size: .
J: TRBJ2-2
DNA: TGTGCCAGCTCACCACCCCCCGGACTAGCGGGGAACACCGGGGAGCTGTTTTTT
CDR3: CASSPPPGLAGNTGELFF

V: TRBV2
D: TRBD2
size: .
J: TRBJ2-3
DNA: TGTGCCGGCAGTGAATGGGATAGCGGGAACACAGATACGCAGTATTTT
CDR3: CAGSEWDSGNTDTQYF

V: TRBV7-9
D: TRBD2
size: .
J: TRBJ2-5
DNA: TGTGCCAGCAGCTTCCGGCTTAGCGGGATTGGGATTAGGGAGACCCAGTACTTC
CDR3: CASSFRLSGIGIRETQYF

V: TRBV10-3
D: TRBD2
size: .
J: TRBJ2-3
DNA: TGTGCCATCGGACTAGCGGGAGAAGATACGCAGTATTTT
CDR3: CAIGLAGEDTQYF

V: TRBV10-3
D: .
size: .
J: TRBJ2-1
DNA: TGTGCCATCAGTGAGTTAAATGAGCAGTTCTTC
CDR3: CAISELNEQFF

V: TRBV14
D: TRBD2
size: few
J: TRBJ2-7
DNA: TGTGCCAGCAGCCTACCCCGGATAGCGGGGGGTGGGTACGAGCAGTACTTC
CDR3: CASSLPRIAGGGYEQYF

V: TRBV5-1
D: TRBD2
size: .
J: TRBJ2-7
DNA: TGCGCCAGCAGCTCAACGAGCGGGAGGCCCTCCTACGAGCAGTACTTC
CDR3: CASSSTSGRPSYEQYF

V: TRBV4-1
D: TRBD2
size: .
J: TRBJ2-5
DNA: TGCGCCAGCAGCCAATTGGCGGGGGGCAGAATACAAGAGACCCAGTACTTC
CDR3: CASSQLAGGRIQETQYF

V: TRBV6-4
D: TRBD1
size: .
J: TRBJ2-1
DNA: TGTGCCAGCAGCCCTACCGGGACAGGAGGTAGTGAGCAGTTCTTC
CDR3: CASSPTGTGGSEQFF

V: TRBV2
D: .
size: .
J: TRBJ1-4
DNA: TGTGCCAGCAGCGCGATCAGGGGTGAAAAACTGTTTTTT
CDR3: CASSAIRGEKLFF

V: TRBV5-1
D: TRBD1
size: few
J: TRBJ1-4
DNA: TGCGCCAGCAGTATCACAGGGGATAGTTCTCGGGAAAAACTGTTTTTT
CDR3: CASSITGDSSREKLFF

V: TRBV14
D: .
size: .
J: TRBJ2-5
DNA: TGTGCCACTAATAGCGGAGATCAAGAGACCCAGTACTTC
CDR3: CATNSGDQETQYF

V: TRBV6-5
D: .
size: .
J: TRBJ1-3
DNA: TGTGCCAGCAAGGATGGGGGGAAAGGAAACACCATATATTTT
CDR3: CASKDGGKGNTIYF

V: TRBV4-1
D: TRBD2
size: .
J: TRBJ2-5
DNA: TGCGCCAGCAGCCACGGGGGGGGAGGGGAGACCCAGTACTTC
CDR3: CASSHGGGGETQYF

V: TRBV9
D: .
size: .
J: TRBJ2-4
DNA: TGTGCCAGCTCCGGCCCGCGGGGTAAAAACATTCAGTACTTC
CDR3: CASSGPRGKNIQYF

V: TRBV6-1
D: .
size: .
J: TRBJ1-5
DNA: TGTGCCAGCAGTGGGGCAGGTCTGAGCAATCAGCCCCAGCATTTT
CDR3: CASSGAGLSNQPQHF

V: TRBV18
D: TRBD2
size: .
J: TRBJ2-7
DNA: TGTGCCAGCTCACGGGGAAGAGCGGGGGGCAAAGAGTGGAACTACGAGCAGTACTTC
CDR3: CASSRGRAGGKEWNYEQYF

V: TRBV18
D: TRBD1
size: .
J: TRBJ2-7
DNA: TGTGCCAGCTCACCTTCAGGACAGGGTTACGAGCAGTACTTC
CDR3: CASSPSGQGYEQYF

V: TRBV5-3
D: TRBD1
size: .
J: TRBJ1-4
DNA: TGTGCCAGAAACAGGGGGGGTGAAAAACTGTTTTTT
CDR3: CARNRGGEKLFF

V: TRBV28
D: .
size: .
J: TRBJ2-1
DNA: TGTGCCAGCAGTCCCGATCAGGCATACTCCTACAATGAGCAGTTCTTC
CDR3: CASSPDQAYSYNEQFF

V: TRBV19
D: .
size: .
J: TRBJ1-1
DNA: TGTGCCAGTAGTCCGCTAGGGGCGAACACTGAAGCTTTCTTT
CDR3: CASSPLGANTEAFF

V: TRBV15
D: TRBD1
size: .
J: TRBJ1-1
DNA: TGTGCCACCAGCAGAGGCCGGGACAGGAACACTGAAGCTTTCTTT
CDR3: CATSRGRDRNTEAFF